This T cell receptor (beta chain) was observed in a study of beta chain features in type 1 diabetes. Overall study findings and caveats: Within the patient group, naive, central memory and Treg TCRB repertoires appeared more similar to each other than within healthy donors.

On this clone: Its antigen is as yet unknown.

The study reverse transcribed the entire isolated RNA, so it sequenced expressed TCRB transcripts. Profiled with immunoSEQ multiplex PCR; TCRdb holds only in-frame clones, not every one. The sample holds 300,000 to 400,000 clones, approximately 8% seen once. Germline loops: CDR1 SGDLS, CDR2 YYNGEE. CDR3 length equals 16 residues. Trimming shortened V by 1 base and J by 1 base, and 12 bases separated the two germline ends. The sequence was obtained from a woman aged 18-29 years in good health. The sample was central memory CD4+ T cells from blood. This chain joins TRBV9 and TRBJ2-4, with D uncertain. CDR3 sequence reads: CASSVTGGGAKNIQYF. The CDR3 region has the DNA TGTGCCAGCAGCGTAACCGGCGGCGGCGCCAAAAACATTCAGTACTTC.